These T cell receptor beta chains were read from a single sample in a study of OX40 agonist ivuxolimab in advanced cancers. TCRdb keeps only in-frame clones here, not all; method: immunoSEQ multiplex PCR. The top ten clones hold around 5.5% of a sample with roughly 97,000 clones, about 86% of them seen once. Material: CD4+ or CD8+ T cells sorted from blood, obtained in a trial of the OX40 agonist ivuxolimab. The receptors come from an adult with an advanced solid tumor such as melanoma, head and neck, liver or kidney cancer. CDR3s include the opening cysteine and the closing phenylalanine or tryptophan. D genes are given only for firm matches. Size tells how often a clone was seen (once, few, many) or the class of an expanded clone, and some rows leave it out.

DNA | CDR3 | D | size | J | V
TGTGCCAGCAGCGTAGCTGGTCCGGGGGTATACCCCTACGAGCAGTACTTC | CASSVAGPGVYPYEQYF | . | . | TRBJ2-7 | TRBV9
TGTGCCAGCAGCTTAGTTCGGCTTAGCACAGATACGCAGTATTTT | CASSLVRLSTDTQYF | . | . | TRBJ2-3 | TRBV7-2
TGTGCCAGTACCACCATCAGGGATAACTATGGCTACACCTTC | CASTTIRDNYGYTF | . | . | TRBJ1-2 | TRBV19
TGCGCCAGCAGCTTGGGCAGCGGGAGGGCTGATACGCAGTATTTT | CASSLGSGRADTQYF | TRBD2 | . | TRBJ2-3 | TRBV5-1
TGTGCCTGCACCGGCCCCGGACTCCTAGATCATAATTCACCCCTCCACTTT | CACTGPGLLDHNSPLHF | . | . | TRBJ1-6 | TRBV30
TGTGCCAGCTCACTTTCTATCTCTGGAAACACCATATATTTT | CASSLSISGNTIYF | . | . | TRBJ1-3 | TRBV18
TGTGCCACCGGACAGGGGGGTCAGCCCCAGCATTTT | CATGQGGQPQHF | TRBD1 | once | TRBJ1-5 | TRBV6-5
TGTGCCAGCAGTCAAGGGAACAGGGGAGGGGAAAAACTGTTTTTT | CASSQGNRGGEKLFF | TRBD1 | . | TRBJ1-4 | TRBV6-5
TGTGCCAGCACAGGACAGGGTCGACGCAATTCACCCCTCCACTTT | CASTGQGRRNSPLHF | TRBD1 | . | TRBJ1-6 | TRBV2
TGTGCTAGCAGCTTTTCGGACGCGAACACCGGGGAGCTGTTTTTT | CASSFSDANTGELFF | . | . | TRBJ2-2 | TRBV7-7
TGTGCCAGCAGCTTCGCCGGGACAACCGGGGAGCTGTTTTTT | CASSFAGTTGELFF | . | . | TRBJ2-2 | TRBV7-6
TGTGCCACTACAAGGGTCGGGAGAGGTGAGACCCAGTACTTC | CATTRVGRGETQYF | . | . | TRBJ2-5 | TRBV5-4
TGTGCCAGCAGTGGGGACAGGACTAATGAAAAACTGTTTTTT | CASSGDRTNEKLFF | TRBD1 | . | TRBJ1-4 | TRBV2
TGTGCCAGCAGCCCCCGGACGGAGTCCTACGAGCAGTACTTC | CASSPRTESYEQYF | . | . | TRBJ2-7 | TRBV11-3
TGTGCCAGCAGCGCGGCTACAGGGGGAAGCTACGAGCAGTACTTC | CASSAATGGSYEQYF | TRBD1 | . | TRBJ2-7 | TRBV9
TGTGCCAGCAGTGAGAGCTTAGAGTGGGACAATCAGCCCCAGCATTTT | CASSESLEWDNQPQHF | . | . | TRBJ1-5 | TRBV6-1
TGTGCCAGCTCACCATTGCAGAAACTCCACACCTTC | CASSPLQKLHTF | . | . | TRBJ1-2 | TRBV18
TGTGCCAGCAGCTTCAGGGGGGACTATGGCTACACCTTC | CASSFRGDYGYTF | TRBD1 | . | TRBJ1-2 | TRBV9
TGTGCCAGCAGCTTAACAAGGGACACTGAAGCTTTCTTT | CASSLTRDTEAFF | . | . | TRBJ1-1 | TRBV11-2
TGTGCCAGCAGTTCCCGGGGAGGGATGCATCAGCCCCAGCATTTT | CASSSRGGMHQPQHF | . | . | TRBJ1-5 | TRBV27
TGTGCCTCCCGTTTTTGGATCACCGGGGGCTACACCTTC | CASRFWITGGYTF | . | . | TRBJ1-2 | TRBV30
TGCAGTGCTACCTCAGAGGGGGCTTTCTTT | CSATSEGAFF | . | few | TRBJ1-1 | TRBV20-1
TGTGCCACCAGCAGAGATCGGGGGAGCGCTGAAGCTTTCTTT | CATSRDRGSAEAFF | . | . | TRBJ1-1 | TRBV15
TGTGCCAACAGACCGGGGCAAGATACCGGCGGCTACACCTTC | CANRPGQDTGGYTF | . | . | TRBJ1-2 | TRBV10-3
TGTGCCAGCAGTGAAGACAGGAGTTGGAATCAGCCCCAGCATTTT | CASSEDRSWNQPQHF | . | . | TRBJ1-5 | TRBV2
TGTGCCAGTAGTATTGGTGGCAATCAGCCCCAGCATTTT | CASSIGGNQPQHF | . | . | TRBJ1-5 | TRBV19
TGTGCCAGCAGCGCGGGGGTGAACACTGAAGCTTTCTTT | CASSAGVNTEAFF | . | . | TRBJ1-1 | TRBV9
TGTGCCAGTAGTATATCGGAGGGGACTGAAGCTTTCTTT | CASSISEGTEAFF | . | . | TRBJ1-1 | TRBV19
TGTGCCAGCAGCCCCGGGTTTTGGGCAACGAACACCGGGGAGCTGTTTTTT | CASSPGFWATNTGELFF | . | . | TRBJ2-2 | TRBV7-2
TGCAGCGTTGTTAGTTGGACCGGGGAGCTGTTTTTT | CSVVSWTGELFF | . | . | TRBJ2-2 | TRBV29-1
TGTGCCAGCAGGCAGACAGCCTACAATGAGCAGTTCTTC | CASRQTAYNEQFF | . | . | TRBJ2-1 | TRBV6-5
TGTGCCAGTAGTATAGCTTATCGGGTTAGCACAGATACGCAGTATTTT | CASSIAYRVSTDTQYF | . | . | TRBJ2-3 | TRBV19
TGTGCCAGCAGTTACTCAGCCCGGATGTCGGAGGGCTACACCTTC | CASSYSARMSEGYTF | . | . | TRBJ1-2 | TRBV6-5
TGCAGTGCCGCAGGATACTATGGCTACACCTTC | CSAAGYYGYTF | . | few | TRBJ1-2 | TRBV20-1
TGTGCCAGCTCACCACGATCCGGGACTAGCAACGCAGATACGCAGTATTTT | CASSPRSGTSNADTQYF | TRBD2 | . | TRBJ2-3 | TRBV18
TGTGCCAGCACCCTAGGACTGGAAGAGACCCAGTACTTC | CASTLGLEETQYF | . | . | TRBJ2-5 | TRBV2
TGTGCCATCAGTCAGGCGGTCGGGGATAATCAGCCCCAGCATTTT | CAISQAVGDNQPQHF | . | . | TRBJ1-5 | TRBV10-3
TGTGCCAGTAGGGGGACACCCTCCTACGAGCAGTACTTC | CASRGTPSYEQYF | . | once | TRBJ2-7 | TRBV19
TGCAGCGTGGAAGGAGGGTTGGGCACAGATACGCAGTATTTT | CSVEGGLGTDTQYF | . | . | TRBJ2-3 | TRBV29-1
TGTGCCTGGAGTGTAAGAAGAGGGGTGAGAGAGACCCAGTACTTC | CAWSVRRGVRETQYF | . | . | TRBJ2-5 | TRBV30
TGTGCCAGCAGCCGTTCACTAGCGGGAGTGGCAGATACGCAGTATTTT | CASSRSLAGVADTQYF | TRBD2 | . | TRBJ2-3 | TRBV4-2
TGTGCCAGCAGCGTAGACCCGGGACAGGGGGCTCGGAGCTATGGCTACACCTTC | CASSVDPGQGARSYGYTF | TRBD1 | few | TRBJ1-2 | TRBV9
TGTGCCAGCAGAAACCGCGATGTTAATGGCTACACCTTC | CASRNRDVNGYTF | . | . | TRBJ1-2 | TRBV27
TGCGCCAGCAGTGAGGTAACAGACTATGGCTACACCTTC | CASSEVTDYGYTF | . | . | TRBJ1-2 | TRBV10-2
TGTGCCAGCAGCTTGGCTGACACAGGGAACCACGAGCAGTACTTC | CASSLADTGNHEQYF | . | . | TRBJ2-7 | TRBV5-4
TGTGCCAGCAGCTTACAAGGGAATTGGGTGAACACTGAAGCTTTCTTT | CASSLQGNWVNTEAFF | . | . | TRBJ1-1 | TRBV7-9
TGTGCCATCAGTGGGACAGGTGGCGGAACGGAAAACACCATATATTTT | CAISGTGGGTENTIYF | TRBD1 | . | TRBJ1-3 | TRBV10-3
TGTGCCAGCAGCTTACCTGGCCGACAGGGCCGGGATGGCTACACCTTC | CASSLPGRQGRDGYTF | TRBD1 | . | TRBJ1-2 | TRBV7-9
TGTGCCAGCAGCCTGGCCAGGGAAGAGACCCAGTACTTC | CASSLAREETQYF | . | . | TRBJ2-5 | TRBV7-6
TGTGCCAGCAGTCCAGGCGGGAGTTACTACATGGAGCAGTACTTC | CASSPGGSYYMEQYF | TRBD2 | . | TRBJ2-7 | TRBV25-1
TGTGCCAGCAGCTTAATATGGAGACAGGGCACAGATACGCAGTATTTT | CASSLIWRQGTDTQYF | . | . | TRBJ2-3 | TRBV7-3
TGCGCCAGCAGCACCTACGGGGACACCGGGGAGCTGTTTTTT | CASSTYGDTGELFF | . | many | TRBJ2-2 | TRBV5-1
TGCGCCAGCACCCTGACTAGCGGGAGTATCAACAATGAGCAGTTCTTC | CASTLTSGSINNEQFF | TRBD2 | . | TRBJ2-1 | TRBV5-1
TGTGCCAGCAGCTTATCGGGACAGGGGGCATTGGACACTGAAGCTTTCTTT | CASSLSGQGALDTEAFF | TRBD1 | . | TRBJ1-1 | TRBV7-9
TGTGCCACCGGTCTCAATGAGCAGTTCTTC | CATGLNEQFF | . | . | TRBJ2-1 | TRBV10-3
TGTGCCAGCAGCCTGGGGGGCGACACAGATACGCAGTATTTT | CASSLGGDTDTQYF | . | . | TRBJ2-3 | TRBV5-4
TGTGCCAGCAGCTTTGGACTAGCGGGAGGGCCGGCCAGAGAGACCCAGTACTTC | CASSFGLAGGPARETQYF | TRBD2 | . | TRBJ2-5 | TRBV11-2
TGTGCCAGTAGTCGCACAGGGGCCTCTAACTATGGCTACACCTTC | CASSRTGASNYGYTF | TRBD1 | . | TRBJ1-2 | TRBV19
TGTGCCTGGAGTGCCTATCTCCTAACGGGAGGGCGCCCTGAGCAGTTCTTC | CAWSAYLLTGGRPEQFF | TRBD2 | . | TRBJ2-1 | TRBV30